Reported below is one T cell receptor beta chain. Its antigen is not known. Healthy bone marrow donors made up the donors. The PCR was carried out with 60 Vbeta primers and 13 Jbeta primers. Clones were sequenced by immunoSEQ multiplex PCR, and TCRdb holds only the in-frame ones, with some missing. This repertoire shows around 130,000 clones, about four fifths found once; its top ten account for less than 6.5%. This sample is part of a study of cytomegalovirus exposure and HLA in healthy donors. Trimming took 3 bases from V and 1 from J; bases not matched to a gene: 8. The CDR3 sequence is 17 residues long. From germline, CDR1 is MDHEN and CDR2 SYDVKM. Whole-study results and caveats: The classifier reportedly diagnosed cytomegalovirus status with high specificity and sensitivity. Researchers had no immune exposure information except CMV serostatus available. It was assumed in the presence/absence analyses that sequencing depth was roughly uniform across donors.

This sequence was found in a man aged 25 to 40 in good health and CMV-seronegative. This chain joins TRBV28 and TRBJ2-4, with TRBD2 matching 8 bases. Sequences were obtained from PBMCs. The DNA of the CDR3 is TGTGCCAGCAGTTTGGGGACTAGGGCAATTGCCAAAAACATTCAGTACTTC. Translating gives CASSLGTRAIAKNIQYF.